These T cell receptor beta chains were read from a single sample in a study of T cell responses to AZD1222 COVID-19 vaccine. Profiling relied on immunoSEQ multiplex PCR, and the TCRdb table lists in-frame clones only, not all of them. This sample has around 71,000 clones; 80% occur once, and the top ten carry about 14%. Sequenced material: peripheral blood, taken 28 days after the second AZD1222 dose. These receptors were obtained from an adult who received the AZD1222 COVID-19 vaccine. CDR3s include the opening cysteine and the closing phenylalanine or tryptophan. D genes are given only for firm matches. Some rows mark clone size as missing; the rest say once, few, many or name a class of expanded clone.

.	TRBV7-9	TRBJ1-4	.	TGTGCCAGCAGCCCGTATGCAGGGAGAGTAACTAATGAAAAACTGTTTTTT	CASSPYAGRVTNEKLFF
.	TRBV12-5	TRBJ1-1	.	TGTGCTAGTGGTTTGGTATTGGGGGAGGCAACCATGAACACTGAAGCTTTCTTT	CASGLVLGEATMNTEAFF
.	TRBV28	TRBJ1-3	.	TGTGCCAGCAGTACCTTAGGGTTATCTGGAAACACCATATATTTT	CASSTLGLSGNTIYF
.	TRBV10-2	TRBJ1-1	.	TGCGCCAGCAGTGAGGCTGGGAACACTGAAGCTTTCTTT	CASSEAGNTEAFF
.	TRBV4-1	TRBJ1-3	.	TGCGCCAGCAGGGCAGGCCCCTCTGGAAACACCATATATTTT	CASRAGPSGNTIYF
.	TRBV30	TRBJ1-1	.	TGTGCCTGGAAGACAGGAATGAACACTGAAGCTTTCTTT	CAWKTGMNTEAFF
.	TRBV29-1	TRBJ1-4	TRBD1	TGCAGCGGTACCGACAGGGTGGGATATGAAAAACTGTTTTTT	CSGTDRVGYEKLFF
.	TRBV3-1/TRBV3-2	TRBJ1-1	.	TGTGCCAGCAGCCAAGTTATAGCGTGTGACACTGAAGCTTTCTTT	CASSQVIACDTEAFF
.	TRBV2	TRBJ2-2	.	TGTGCCAGCAGTGAAGCACGAGCCGGGGAGCTGTTTTTT	CASSEARAGELFF
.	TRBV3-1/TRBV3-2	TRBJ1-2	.	TGTGCCAGCAGCCAAGATCGACGGGAGAGGTATGGCTACACCTTC	CASSQDRRERYGYTF
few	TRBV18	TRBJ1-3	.	TGTGCCAGCTCAATTACCAGGGATCCTGGAAACACCATATATTTT	CASSITRDPGNTIYF
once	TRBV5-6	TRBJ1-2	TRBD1	TGTGCCAGCGGGGACAGGGACTATGGCTACACCTTC	CASGDRDYGYTF
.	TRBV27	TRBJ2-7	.	TGTGCCAGCAGTTTATCGGATCGGTACGAGCAGTACTTC	CASSLSDRYEQYF
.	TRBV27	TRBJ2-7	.	TGTGCCAGCAGTTTAACGGGTGGGCACTCCTACGAGCAGTACTTC	CASSLTGGHSYEQYF
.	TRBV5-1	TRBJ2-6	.	TGCGCCAGCAGCTTGGCCCCCCGGGGGCTGGATGGGGCCAACGTCCTGACTTTC	CASSLAPRGLDGANVLTF
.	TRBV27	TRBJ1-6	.	TGTGCCAGCAGGCGACAGCGCCTAAATTCACCCCTCCACTTT	CASRRQRLNSPLHF
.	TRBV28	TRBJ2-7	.	TGTGCCAGCAGTCTATATCCCCTGAGGGCTCGATCTACCCACGAGCAGTACTTC	CASSLYPLRARSTHEQYF
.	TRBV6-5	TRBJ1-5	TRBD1	TGTGCCAGCTCAAGACAGGGAAGAGGTGAGCCCCAGCATTTT	CASSRQGRGEPQHF
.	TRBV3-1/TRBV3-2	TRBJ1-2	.	TGTGCCAGCAGCCTCGGGACAAGGGGTACCAGTATGGGCTACACCTTC	CASSLGTRGTSMGYTF
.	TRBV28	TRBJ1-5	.	TGTGCCACCAGACCCCGGGTTCCAAATCAGCCCCAGCATTTT	CATRPRVPNQPQHF
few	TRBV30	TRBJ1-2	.	TGTGCCTGGAGGGGAAGGGCCCCTACAGGGCCAAGTATCTATGGCTACACCTTC	CAWRGRAPTGPSIYGYTF
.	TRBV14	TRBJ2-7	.	TGTGCCAGCAGCCAGGAATGGGGTTCTTACGAGCAGTACTTC	CASSQEWGSYEQYF
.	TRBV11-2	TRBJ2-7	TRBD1	TGTGCCAGCAGCAGGGACAGGGGGCCTCACGAGCAGTACTTC	CASSRDRGPHEQYF
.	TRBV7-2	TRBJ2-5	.	TGTGCCAGCAGCTTTAGAATTGTCGAGGAGACCCAGTACTTC	CASSFRIVEETQYF
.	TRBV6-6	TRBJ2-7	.	TGTGCCAGCAGTTCATATACAGGGGAGCAGTACTTC	CASSSYTGEQYF
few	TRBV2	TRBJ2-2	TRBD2	TGTGCCAGCAGAACTAGCGGGGGACCCGGGGAGCTGTTTTTT	CASRTSGGPGELFF
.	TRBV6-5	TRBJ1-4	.	TGTGCCAGCAGTTACGGAATAAGATCTGAAAAACTGTTTTTT	CASSYGIRSEKLFF
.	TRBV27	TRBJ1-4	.	TGTGCCAGCAGTCAAAGGGGGGCTGGAGAAAAACTGTTTTTT	CASSQRGAGEKLFF
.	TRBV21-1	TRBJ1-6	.	TGTGCCAGCAGCCCGAGGACAGGGGGCGCATTTGGGGTGAATTCACCCCTCCACTTT	CASSPRTGGAFGVNSPLHF
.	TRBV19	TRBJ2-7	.	TGTGCCAGTAGCGACCGGTCCATCCCCTACGAGCAGTACTTC	CASSDRSIPYEQYF
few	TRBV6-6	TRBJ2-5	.	TGTGCCAGCAGTTACTCAGGTTCAGGCGGGGAGACCCAGTACTTC	CASSYSGSGGETQYF
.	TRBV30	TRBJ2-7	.	TGTGCCTGGAGTCACGGGGGAATCAGGCCCCTCGAGCAGTACTTC	CAWSHGGIRPLEQYF
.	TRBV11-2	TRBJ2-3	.	TGTGCCAGCCGCCGGCAGGGCACAGATACGCAGTATTTT	CASRRQGTDTQYF
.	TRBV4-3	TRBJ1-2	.	TGCGCCAGCAGCCAAGAGTGGGGGTCGGATGGCTACACCTTC	CASSQEWGSDGYTF
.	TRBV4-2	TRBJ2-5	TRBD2	TGTGCCAGCCGAGCCGGCGGGGGGGCAGAGACCCAGTACTTC	CASRAGGGAETQYF
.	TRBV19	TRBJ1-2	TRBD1	TGTGCCAGTAGTAACAGGGGTCCTGGCTACACCTTC	CASSNRGPGYTF
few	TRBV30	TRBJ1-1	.	TGTGCCTGGTCCGAGGGTCCCGGGACCCCTGGAAAAGCTTTCTTT	CAWSEGPGTPGKAFF
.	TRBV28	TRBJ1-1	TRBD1	TGTGCCAGCAGATCGTTGGACAGGGGTAAGTCGGATGCTGAAGCTTTCTTT	CASRSLDRGKSDAEAFF
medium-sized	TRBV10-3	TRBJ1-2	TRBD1	TGTGCCATCAGTGAGTGGGACAGCGCAGGCGGTGGCTACACCTTC	CAISEWDSAGGGYTF
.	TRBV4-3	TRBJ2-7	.	TGCGCCAGCAGCCAAGCACGTAACCCACGTAGCGAGCAGTACTTC	CASSQARNPRSEQYF
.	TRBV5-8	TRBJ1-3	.	TGTGCCAGCAGCCCGGGACGGAACTCTGGAAACACCATATATTTT	CASSPGRNSGNTIYF
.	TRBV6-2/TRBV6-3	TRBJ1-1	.	TGTGCCAGCAGTGTCTACAGCGTTTCTGAAGCTTTCTTT	CASSVYSVSEAFF
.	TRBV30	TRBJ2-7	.	TGTGCCTGGAGTGTTTCAGGGGTCGAGCAGTACTTC	CAWSVSGVEQYF
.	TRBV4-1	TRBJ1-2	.	TGCGCCAGCAGCCAAGTGGGGGCGGGTAACTATGGCTACACCTTC	CASSQVGAGNYGYTF
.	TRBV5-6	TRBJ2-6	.	TGTGCCAGCAGCCGAGGGGGGGCTGGGGCCAACGTCCTGACTTTC	CASSRGGAGANVLTF
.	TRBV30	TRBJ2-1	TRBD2	TGTGCCTGGAGTAAAGACGGGGGGGCGACCAATGAGCAGTTCTTC	CAWSKDGGATNEQFF
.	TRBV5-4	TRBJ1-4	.	TGTGCCAGCAGCTTAGGAGGGCGGAATGAAAAACTGTTTTTT	CASSLGGRNEKLFF
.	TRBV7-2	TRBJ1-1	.	TGTGCCAGCAGCTTACCGCAGGGGCGGACTGAAGCTTTCTTT	CASSLPQGRTEAFF
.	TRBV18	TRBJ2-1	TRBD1	TGTGCCAGCTCACCGGGTCTAGACACAGGGGTGAGGCATGAGCAGTTCTTC	CASSPGLDTGVRHEQFF
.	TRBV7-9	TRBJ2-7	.	TGTGCCAGCAGCTTACTTCAGGGAACCTACGAGCAGTACTTC	CASSLLQGTYEQYF
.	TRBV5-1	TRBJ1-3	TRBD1	TGCGCCAGCAGCCCCCTGACAGGGGGAAACACCATATATTTT	CASSPLTGGNTIYF
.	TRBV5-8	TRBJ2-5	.	TGTGCCAGCAGCTCAAAGCGCCAGGCTCAAGAGACCCAGTACTTC	CASSSKRQAQETQYF
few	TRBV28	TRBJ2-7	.	TGTGCCAGCAGTCTGACAGGCCTCTACGAGCAGTACTTC	CASSLTGLYEQYF
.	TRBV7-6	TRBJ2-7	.	TGTGCCAGCAGCTTACTGCCCAGGGTTTGGAGCTACGAGCAGTACTTC	CASSLLPRVWSYEQYF
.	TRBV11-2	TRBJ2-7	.	TGTGCCAGCAGCCAGCAGGGGGGCGCCGCCGAGCAGTACTTC	CASSQQGGAAEQYF
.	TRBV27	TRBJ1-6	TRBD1	TGTGCCAGCAGTTTCGTACAGGGGGTCTATAATTCACCCCTCCACTTT	CASSFVQGVYNSPLHF
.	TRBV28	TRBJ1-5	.	TGTGCCAGCAGCGTTGACGGGATTCAGCCCCAGCATTTT	CASSVDGIQPQHF
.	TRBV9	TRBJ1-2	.	TGTGCCAGCAGCGTAAACCAGCTAGCTAACTATGGCTACACCTTC	CASSVNQLANYGYTF
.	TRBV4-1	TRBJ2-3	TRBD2	TGCGCCAGCAGCCATTGGACTAGCGGGGGAACAGATACGCAGTATTTT	CASSHWTSGGTDTQYF
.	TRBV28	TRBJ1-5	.	TGTGCCAGCAGTTTACTGGGACTTGGGAATCAGCCCCAGCATTTT	CASSLLGLGNQPQHF